One sample yielded the 26 T cell receptor beta chains listed below, sequenced in a study of metastatic and nonmetastatic thyroid tumors. No patient had received any treatment before thyroid surgery. TCRdb recomputed clones from the PCR reads via MiXCR. The sample shows about 40,000 clones, about 17% of them seen only once. The sequencing input was tumor tissue. These receptors were collected from a female donor with papillary thyroid cancer or a benign thyroid nodule (not recorded which). Some clones in this sample may be carry-over from other donors' samples.

This clone came up a few times. This may be a read error, as it is one base from a much larger clone. Other DNA sequences from this sample encode an identical CDR3 as well. The chain couples TRBV10-3 to TRBJ2-5; no clear D. This CDR3 is 13 amino acids long. CDR1 is ENHRY and CDR2 is SYGVKD in the germline V gene. The CDR3 sequence is CATSGALQETQYF. The CDR3 DNA sequence: TGTGCGACCTCCGGAGCCCTCCAAGAGACCCAGTACTTC.

The chain recombines TRBV30 with TRBJ1-4; no firm D call. CDR3 size: 14 residues. Germline V CDR1 and CDR2: GTSNPN, SVGIG (reference sequence). The V gene lost 0 bases and the J gene lost 8 bases, with 13 bases spanning the gap. Here the CDR3 reads CAWSVTSQYEKLFF. In DNA form, the CDR3 reads TGTGCCTGGAGTGTAACATCGCAGTACGAAAAACTGTTTTTT.

This clone was detected ten times or more. The J gene is TRBJ2-3, the V gene TRBV7-8, with D possibly being TRBD2 (6 bases). Trimming shortened V by 7 bases and J by 0 bases, and 14 bases separated the two germline ends. This CDR3 contains 15 residues. CDR1 is SGHVS, CDR2 FQNEAQ, per germline. The CDR3 sequence: CASTAGTGSTDTQYF. In DNA, the CDR3 is TGTGCCAGCACCGCGGGGACTGGCAGCACAGATACGCAGTATTTT.

Concerning this clone itself: A much more abundant neighbour one base away suggests this may be a read error. This rearrangement joins TRBV5-6 to TRBJ2-3, with D maybe TRBD1 (6 bases). Trimming pared 5 bases from V and 3 bases from J, leaving 13 bases between. The CDR3 has 14 amino acids. Per germline, CDR1 SGHDT and CDR2 YYEEEE. CDR3 coding DNA: TGTGCCAGCAGATCCAGGGGTGCGACAGATACGCAGTATTTT. Residues: CASRSRGATDTQYF.

The table lists this clone with a few counts. A much larger clone differs by one base, so this may be a read error. The chain uses TRBV28 and TRBJ2-1; 11 bases line up with TRBD2. The CDR3 loop spans 16 amino acids. V was pared by 3 bases and J by 2 bases, with 3 bases of the junction left unmatched. Germline loops: CDR1 MDHEN, CDR2 SYDVKM. CDR3 loop: CASSFRGLAAYNEQFF. The CDR3 DNA reads as TGTGCCAGCAGTTTCCGGGGACTAGCGGCCTACAATGAGCAGTTCTTC.

This clone was counted ten times or more. The rearrangement uses TRBV10-3 and TRBJ2-7, with 10 bases aligning to TRBD2. This CDR3 spans 15 amino acids. Germline-derived CDR1 and CDR2 are ENHRY and SYGVKD. J was trimmed by 2 bases and V by 4 bases; bases with no gene match: 5. CDR3 in amino acids: CAISGTSGQTYEQYF. The DNA of the CDR3 is TGTGCCATCAGTGGGACTAGCGGACAAACCTACGAGCAGTACTTC.

This chain links TRBV6-4 with TRBJ2-3; 12 bases fit TRBD1. Germline CDR1 reads MRHNA; CDR2 reads SNTAGT. The CDR3 sequence is 15 residues long. The V segment lost 4 bases and the J segment 4 bases; nucleotides outside the gene matches: 3. The CDR3 spells CASSAGTGGADTQYF. CDR3 coding DNA: TGTGCCAGCAGTGCCGGGACAGGGGGCGCAGATACGCAGTATTTT.

This clone has a count of ten or more. The chain is built from TRBV28 and TRBJ1-1, with TRBD1 matching over 7 bases. CDR1 MDHEN and CDR2 SYDVKM come from the germline V gene. Losses at the gene ends were 10 bases for V and 5 bases for J; bases not matched to a gene: 10. This CDR3 is built from 13 residues. The CDR3 DNA follows: TGTGCCATCAGGGGGGGGGCACGGACTGAAGCTTTCTTT. Translation: CAIRGGARTEAFF. The full variable domain, rest sourced from reference TRBV28 and TRBJ1-1, is DVKVTQSSRYLVKRTGEKVFLECVQDMDHENMFWYRQDPGLGLRLIYFSYDVKMKEKGDIPEGYSVSREKKERFSLILESASTNQTSMYLCAIRGGARTEAFFGQGTRLTVV.

The sample holds many counts of this clone. J is TRBJ2-7 and V is TRBV7-2; 15 nucleotides line up with TRBD2. J gave up 7 bases and V 4 bases, and 8 bases lay outside the gene matches. Germline CDR1 SGHTA, CDR2 FQGNSA. The CDR3 runs 16 residues. The CDR3 region is CASSSGTSGRRGEQYF. CDR3 in DNA: TGTGCCAGCAGCTCCGGGACTAGCGGGAGGCGAGGAGAGCAGTACTTC.

On this clone itself: With a much larger clone just one base away, this may be a read error. V usage is TRBV2 and J usage is TRBJ2-3; a possible D gene is TRBD1 (5 bases). Trimming took off 4 bases at V and 1 base at J, with 18 bases between the two ends. The germline V gene encodes CDR1 SNHLY and CDR2 FYNNEI. The CDR3 spans 17 residues. In DNA, the CDR3 is TGTGCCAGCAGTGCCGACAGAGCGTGGGGCGGCACAGATACGCAGTATTTT. This encodes CASSADRAWGGTDTQYF.

The chain joins TRBV11-2 to TRBJ2-1; D might be TRBD1 or TRBD2, each matching 6 bases. V gave up 0 bases and J gave up 9 bases, with 15 bases separating them. Germline assignment: CDR1 SGHAT and CDR2 FQNNGV. This CDR3 is built from 15 residues. CDR3 coding DNA: TGTGCCAGCAGCTTAGAGGGCGGGACCAGGGGTGAGCAGTTCTTC. Translated, it gives CASSLEGGTRGEQFF.

J is TRBJ2-2 and V is TRBV15; the D call may be TRBD1 or TRBD2 (5 bases each). The germline gives CDR1 LNHNV, CDR2 YYDKDF (reference sequence). The V end lost 4 bases, the J end lost 9 bases, and 15 bases lay between the germline ends. This CDR3 is built from 14 residues. The CDR3 nucleotides are TGTGCCACCAGCACTTTACGGGGCTCCAGGGAGCTGTTTTTT. Protein: CATSTLRGSRELFF.

This clone was seen more than once but under ten times. The V gene is TRBV12-3 or TRBV12-4, the J gene TRBJ1-2, with 7 bases that match TRBD1. This CDR3 region has 16 residues. The J segment lost 5 bases and the V segment lost 9 bases, leaving 18 bases of the junction unmatched. CDR3: CARSPKTGTDKYGYTF. CDR3 sequence (DNA): TGTGCCAGAAGTCCAAAAACCGGGACAGATAAATATGGCTACACCTTC.

There are many counts of this clone. The chain links TRBV5-1 to TRBJ2-7; 10 nucleotides line up with TRBD2. The V segment lost 0 bases and the J segment 6 bases; nucleotides outside the gene matches: 3. Germline loops: CDR1 SGHRS, CDR2 YFSETQ. There are 14 residues in the CDR3. In nucleotides, the CDR3 is TGCGCCAGCAGCTTGGATTTAGCGGGAGGCGAGCAGTACTTC. Protein sequence: CASSLDLAGGEQYF.

A remark on this clone: A much larger clone is a single base away; this may be a read error. The chain uses TRBV9 and TRBJ2-5, with TRBD2 matching over 10 bases. The J segment lost 5 bases and the V segment lost 0 bases, leaving 13 bases of the junction unmatched. CDR1 SGDLS and CDR2 YYNGEE come from the germline V gene. The CDR3 is 18 residues long. CDR3 coding DNA: TGTGCCAGCAGCGTAGGGACTAGCGGCAGTGGGGTGTCGGAGACCCAGTACTTC. This translates into CASSVGTSGSGVSETQYF. Together with reference TRBV9 and TRBJ2-5, the CDR3 gives the full variable domain: DSGVTQTPKHLITATGQRVTLRCSPRSGDLSVYWYQQSLDQGLQFLIQYYNGEERAKGNILERFSAQQFPDLHSELNLSSLELGDSALYFCASSVGTSGSGVSETQYFGPGTRLLVL.

There are many counts of this clone. The rearrangement uses TRBV2 and TRBJ2-3; no clear D gene. The CDR3 has 13 residues. Germline CDR1 SNHLY, CDR2 FYNNEI. V lost 6 bases and J 0 bases, leaving 7 bases between the germline ends. The CDR3 DNA sequence: TGTGCCAGCAGACTGACTAGCACAGATACGCAGTATTTT. It codes for CASRLTSTDTQYF.

V is TRBV2 and J is TRBJ1-2; D remains unclear. CDR3 length equals 13 residues. Germline V gene sequence: CDR1 SNHLY, CDR2 FYNNEI. Between the trimmed V and J ends, which lost 3 bases and 5 bases, there was a span of 10 bases. The CDR3 DNA reads TGTGCCAGCAGTGAGGAGGCCGCGTATGGCTACACCTTC. This translates into CASSEEAAYGYTF.

The chain combines TRBV6-2 or TRBV6-3 with TRBJ2-7; TRBD2 agrees at 7 bases. Germline loops: CDR1 MNHEY, CDR2 SVGEGT. J lost 2 bases, V lost 0 bases, and 22 bases had no gene match. The CDR3 runs to 21 residues. The chain's CDR3 is CASSYSKWGKAGGRGTYEQYF. CDR3 nucleotides: TGTGCCAGCAGTTACTCGAAATGGGGGAAGGCTGGCGGGAGAGGGACCTACGAGCAGTACTTC.

In its sample, this clone is medium-sized. The rearrangement links TRBV30 to TRBJ1-2; D perhaps matches TRBD1 (6 bases). V dropped 0 bases and J dropped 8 bases, with 25 bases sitting between them. The CDR3 has 17 residues. Germline CDR1 GTSNPN, CDR2 SVGIG (reference sequence). The CDR3: CAWSVPPGQGPLWGYTF. CDR3 sequence (DNA): TGTGCCTGGAGTGTACCCCCCGGCCAGGGGCCCCTCTGGGGCTACACCTTC. Complete variable domain (other parts from reference TRBV30 and TRBJ1-2): SQTIHQWPATLVQPVGSPLSLECTVEGTSNPNLYWYRQAAGRGLQLLFYSVGIGQISSEVPQNLSASRPQDRQFILSSKKLLLSDSGFYLCAWSVPPGQGPLWGYTFGSGTRLTVV.

This clone counts as medium-sized (0.01 to 0.1%). V is TRBV12-3 or TRBV12-4 and J is TRBJ1-3, with D hard to call. CDR3 size: 17 residues. Trimming removed 5 bases at V and 5 bases at J, with 22 bases between. The CDR3 DNA reads as TGTGCCAGCAGTCCGGTAAGGCCGGCCCCGGCAAGAAACACCATATATTTT. Its translation is CASSPVRPAPARNTIYF.

This clone appeared many times. This chain links TRBV10-3 with TRBJ1-6; possibly TRBD1 for D (5 bases). The CDR3 loop spans 15 amino acids. Per the germline V gene, CDR1 is ENHRY and CDR2 is SYGVKD. Trimming cost V 3 bases and J 5 bases, with 11 bases left between them. CDR3 region: CAISDRAPDNSPLHF. The CDR3 DNA follows: TGTGCCATCAGTGACAGGGCCCCCGATAATTCACCCCTCCACTTT.

This clone was picked up many times. This CDR3 is also generated by other DNA sequences in the sample. The chain has TRBV10-2 and TRBJ2-3, with 12 bases identical to TRBD2. Unmatched junction bases numbered 3, after V lost 4 bases and J lost 4 bases. The CDR3 has 15 amino acids. Germline assignment: CDR1 WSHSY and CDR2 SAAADI. The CDR3 nucleotides are TGCGCCAGCAGTGGACTAGCGGGAGTATCAGATACGCAGTATTTT. Translated: CASSGLAGVSDTQYF.

A word on this clone: No conserved phenylalanine or tryptophan ends this CDR3, so it is likely a read error. The CDR3 is CSARDGRNQPQHS. In DNA form, the CDR3 reads TGCAGTGCTAGGGACGGAAGAAATCAGCCCCAGCATTCT. The J gene is TRBJ1-5, the V gene TRBV20-1; D call uncertain. Germline CDR1 DFQATT, CDR2 SNEGSKA (reference sequence). This CDR3 has 13 amino acids. Trimming removed 3 bases from V and 4 bases from J, with 10 bases in between.

This clone came up many times. J is TRBJ1-5 and V is TRBV10-1, with D possibly being TRBD1 (5 bases). Between the trimmed V and J ends, which lost 0 bases and 0 bases, there was a span of 24 bases. Germline CDR1 reads WNHNN; CDR2 reads SYGVQD (reference sequence). This CDR3 is built from 21 residues. The chain's CDR3 is CASSESRQLRMRPYSNQPQHF. Written as DNA, the CDR3 is TGCGCCAGCAGTGAGTCGAGACAGCTGAGGATGCGGCCTTATAGCAATCAGCCCCAGCATTTT.

This clone appeared many times. The rearrangement joins TRBV7-9 to TRBJ1-4; no definite D call. This CDR3 is built from 12 residues. Trimming shortened V by 5 bases and J by 10 bases, and 11 bases separated the two germline ends. Germline CDR1 is SEHNR and CDR2 is FQNEAQ (reference sequence). As DNA, the CDR3 is TGTGCCAGCAGCCTCACTATCGGAAAACTGTTTTTT. It yields the protein CASSLTIGKLFF.

This clone appeared many times. This clone may be a read error of a much larger clone one base away. The CDR3 end shows no conserved phenylalanine or tryptophan, and so a read error is likely. V gene TRBV5-1 combines with J gene TRBJ1-2; TRBD1 is a possible D gene (5 bases). The CDR3 loop spans 16 amino acids. V lost 0 bases, J lost 8 bases, and 20 bases lay in between. Germline V gene sequence: CDR1 SGHRS, CDR2 YFSETQ. The CDR3 bases are TGCGCCAGCAGCTTGGAGGGTTCTGGAGGGGCGAACGGCTACACCCTC. Amino acids: CASSLEGSGGANGYTL.